A single sample gave rise to the 23 T cell receptor beta chains below, sequenced in a study of cytomegalovirus exposure and HLA in healthy donors. In the PCR, 60 Vbeta and 13 Jbeta primers were used. Clones were read by immunoSEQ multiplex PCR, and TCRdb kept only the in-frame ones, dropping some. Of some 190,000 clones in the sample, about 81% were seen once. Sequenced: PBMCs. These receptors originate from a man between 25 and 39 years old in good health and CMV-seropositive.

This chain uses TRBV29-1 with TRBJ2-3; 8 bases agree with TRBD2. The CDR3 contains 15 residues. Trimming took 6 bases from V and 3 from J; bases not matched to a gene: 11. From germline, CDR1 is SQVTM and CDR2 ANQGSEA. CDR3 amino acids: CSVTSGSVLTDTQYF. Here the CDR3 DNA reads TGCAGCGTGACAAGCGGGAGTGTATTGACAGATACGCAGTATTTT.

J is TRBJ2-1 and V is TRBV18; TRBD2 matches 10 bases. J was trimmed by 8 bases and V by 2 bases; bases with no gene match: 3. The CDR3 length is 14 residues. Germline CDR1 reads KGHSH; CDR2 reads LQKENI. Here the CDR3 reads CASSPGLAGDEQFF. The CDR3 DNA is TGTGCCAGCTCACCAGGGCTAGCGGGAGATGAGCAGTTCTTC.

The J gene is TRBJ2-3, the V gene TRBV6-5, with 7 bases aligning to TRBD1. In germline, CDR1 is MNHEY, CDR2 SVGAGI. The V gene end was trimmed by 0 bases and the J gene end by 3 bases; junction bases not matched to a gene: 6. CDR3 length: 16 amino acids. The CDR3 sequence is CASSYSGQGDTDTQYF. Written as DNA, the CDR3 is TGTGCCAGCAGTTACTCGGGCCAGGGGGATACAGATACGCAGTATTTT.

J is TRBJ1-5 and V is TRBV15; TRBD1 aligns across 10 bases. With V trimmed by 4 bases and J by 5 bases, 11 bases remained unmatched. CDR1 LNHNV and CDR2 YYDKDF come from the germline V gene (reference sequence). This CDR3 comprises 17 residues. CDR3 DNA sequence: TGTGCCACCAGCAAAGCCCGGGACAGGGGTATCCATCAGCCCCAGCATTTT. As protein: CATSKARDRGIHQPQHF.

This clone was observed a handful of times. The V and J genes are TRBV10-3 and TRBJ2-7, with D possibly matching TRBD1 (6 bases). This CDR3 has 13 amino acids. The germline V and J ends were trimmed by 5 bases and 5 bases, with 13 bases remaining between them. The germline CDR1 and CDR2 sequences are ENHRY and SYGVKD. This CDR3 reads CAISSGQRNEQYF. The CDR3 coding sequence is TGTGCCATCAGTTCCGGACAGCGCAACGAGCAGTACTTC.

This chain connects TRBV9 to TRBJ2-7; D possibly corresponds to TRBD1 (5 bases). The germline V and J ends were trimmed by 0 bases and 6 bases, with 16 bases remaining between them. CDR1 and CDR2 from the germline V gene are SGDLS and YYNGEE. CDR3 length: 15 residues. The CDR3 DNA follows: TGTGCCAGCAGCGTAGATTCGGGCAGGGTAGGCGAGCAGTACTTC. This gives the protein CASSVDSGRVGEQYF.

The chain joins TRBV30 to TRBJ2-1; D is perhaps TRBD2 (6 bases). In germline, CDR1 is GTSNPN, CDR2 SVGIG (reference sequence). CDR3 length: 12 amino acids. V was pared by 2 bases and J by 6 bases, with 8 bases between. CDR3 region: CAWSTSFNEQFF. The CDR3 region has the DNA TGTGCCTGGAGTACTAGCTTCAATGAGCAGTTCTTC.

This clone showed up just a few times. V usage is TRBV10-3 and J usage is TRBJ2-3, with TRBD2 matching over 10 bases. J was trimmed by 3 bases and V by 2 bases; bases with no gene match: 14. CDR3 length: 19 amino acids. The germline gives CDR1 ENHRY, CDR2 SYGVKD. CDR3 nucleotides: TGTGCCATCAGTGAGCGGGATAAGCGGGGGGGCGGGGAAACAGATACGCAGTATTTT. Translated, it gives CAISERDKRGGGETDTQYF.

The gene calls are TRBV28 and TRBJ2-1; D gene uncertain. Per the germline V gene, CDR1 is MDHEN and CDR2 is SYDVKM. This CDR3 has 13 amino acids. V lost 1 base, J lost 6 bases, and 7 bases lay in between. Here the CDR3 DNA reads TGTGCCAGCAGTTTATTGGTCGGCAATGAGCAGTTCTTC. It yields the protein CASSLLVGNEQFF.

This rearrangement joins TRBV19 to TRBJ1-5, with D possibly being TRBD1 (6 bases). Germline lookup yields CDR1 LNHDA and CDR2 SQIVND (reference sequence). The CDR3 spans 15 residues. The ends were cut back, 4 bases at V and 4 bases at J, with 14 bases in the middle. The CDR3 region is CASSTTGTTNQPQHF. The CDR3 DNA reads TGTGCCAGTAGTACTACCGGGACAACAAATCAGCCCCAGCATTTT. Based on the CDR3 plus reference TRBV19 and TRBJ1-5, the full variable domain is DGGITQSPKYLFRKEGQNVTLSCEQNLNHDAMYWYRQDPGQGLRLIYYSQIVNDFQKGDIAEGYSVSREKKESFPLTVTSAQKNPTAFYLCASSTTGTTNQPQHFGDGTRLSIL.

V is TRBV18 and J is TRBJ2-7, with D unclear. From germline, CDR1 is KGHSH and CDR2 LQKENI. The CDR3 is 13 amino acids. Trimming took off 6 bases at V and 1 base at J, with 10 bases between the two ends. The CDR3 loop reads CASSPDTSYEQYF. CDR3 DNA: TGTGCCAGCTCGCCCGACACGTCCTACGAGCAGTACTTC.

The chain uses TRBV7-8 and TRBJ1-4; a possible D gene is TRBD1 (6 bases). The V gene's germline CDR1 is SGHVS and CDR2 FQNEAQ. The V end was cut by 0 bases, the J end by 7 bases, with 12 bases between. CDR3 length equals 15 residues. CDR3 sequence: CASSLAQGMGEKLFF. The CDR3 DNA reads TGTGCCAGCAGCTTAGCCCAGGGGATGGGTGAAAAACTGTTTTTT.

The J gene is TRBJ2-2, the V gene TRBV12-2; the table's D call, TRBD2, was not checked against the DNA. TRBV12-2 counts as a pseudogene. The CDR3 is made up of 17 amino acids. CDR3 amino acids: CASRLAQGRGETGELFF. As DNA, the CDR3 is TGTGCAAGTCGCTTAGCGCAGGGTCGCGGGGAGACCGGGGAGCTGTTTTTT.

The chain recombines TRBV9 with TRBJ2-7; 8 bases match TRBD2. Per germline, CDR1 SGDLS and CDR2 YYNGEE. This CDR3 is built from 15 residues. The trim removed 3 bases at V and 5 bases at J, leaving 10 bases unmatched. The CDR3 region has the DNA TGTGCCAGCAGCGGTCTAAGCGGGAGTCCGCACGAGCAGTACTTC. This sequence encodes CASSGLSGSPHEQYF.

This clone was counted a few times. The chain joins TRBV6-5 to TRBJ1-5, with a tentative D call TRBD1 (6 bases). The V end lost 0 bases, the J end lost 0 bases, and 6 bases lay between the germline ends. The CDR3 extends over 15 amino acids. CDR1 MNHEY and CDR2 SVGAGI come from the germline V gene. As DNA, the CDR3 is TGTGCCAGCAGTTACTCGGACAGTAGCAATCAGCCCCAGCATTTT. This codes for CASSYSDSSNQPQHF.

V usage is TRBV29-1 and J usage is TRBJ1-2, with 12 bases that match TRBD1. V lost 5 bases, J lost 8 bases, and 12 bases stayed unmatched. This CDR3 has 15 residues. Germline V lookup: CDR1 SQVTM, CDR2 ANQGSEA. CDR3 residues: CSVLQPGQGAVGYTF. The DNA for the CDR3 is TGCAGCGTTTTGCAGCCGGGACAGGGGGCTGTAGGCTACACCTTC.

V is TRBV28 and J is TRBJ1-1; possibly TRBD1 for D (5 bases). This CDR3 has 13 residues. V lost 10 bases and J 1 base, leaving 13 bases between the germline ends. Germline loops: CDR1 MDHEN, CDR2 SYDVKM. CDR3 residues: CAIQAGQNTEAFF. The CDR3, as DNA: TGTGCCATCCAGGCAGGACAGAACACTGAAGCTTTCTTT.

The chain joins TRBV6-1 to TRBJ1-2, with 9 nucleotides matching TRBD1. The CDR3 contains 15 residues. Germline CDR1 is MNHNS and CDR2 is SASEGT. V was pared by 7 bases and J by 5 bases, with 11 bases of the junction left unmatched. The CDR3, as DNA: TGTGCCAGCACCACGGGGACAGGGATTCCTTATGGCTACACCTTC. Translating it yields CASTTGTGIPYGYTF.

The V call is TRBV7-3, the J call TRBJ2-1; D is possibly TRBD2 (5 bases). This CDR3 is built from 16 residues. V dropped 5 bases and J dropped 0 bases, with 14 bases sitting between them. Germline assignment: CDR1 SGHTA and CDR2 FQGTGA. CDR3 coding DNA: TGTGCCAGCAGCGGATACACGGGAAGCTCCTACAATGAGCAGTTCTTC. Its protein product is CASSGYTGSSYNEQFF.

The rearrangement links TRBV11-3 to TRBJ2-2; D not certain. This CDR3 is 12 amino acids long. V dropped 4 bases and J dropped 3 bases, with 3 bases sitting between them. CDR1 and CDR2 from the germline V gene are SGHNT and YENEEA. The CDR3 coding sequence is TGTGCCAGCAGCTCATACACCGGGGAGCTGTTTTTT. It yields the protein CASSSYTGELFF.

The chain employs TRBV19 and TRBJ2-1, with 16 bases identical to TRBD2. The CDR3 sequence is 19 residues long. Germline V gene lookup returns CDR1 LNHDA and CDR2 SQIVND (reference sequence). J lost 2 bases, V lost 2 bases, and 6 bases had no gene match. This chain's CDR3 is CASSITGTSGRAAYNEQFF. The CDR3 nucleotides are TGTGCCAGTAGTATAACCGGGACTAGCGGGAGGGCCGCCTACAATGAGCAGTTCTTC.

The rearrangement links TRBV15 to TRBJ2-4; 9 nucleotides line up with TRBD2. CDR1 is LNHNV, CDR2 YYDKDF, per germline (reference sequence). Trimming took 3 bases from V and 3 from J; bases not matched to a gene: 9. The CDR3 runs to 17 residues. CDR3 residues: CATSSLELAGIKNIQYF. DNA of the CDR3: TGTGCCACCAGCAGTCTCGAGCTAGCGGGGATCAAAAACATTCAGTACTTC.

This clone was recorded a few times. This chain connects TRBV6-5 to TRBJ2-1, with 10 nucleotides matching TRBD2. V lost 5 bases, J lost 6 bases, and 7 bases stayed unmatched. Germline values: CDR1 MNHEY, CDR2 SVGAGI. This CDR3 spans 15 amino acids. CDR3: CASSHLAGARNEQFF. The CDR3 nucleotides read TGTGCCAGCAGTCACCTAGCGGGAGCCCGCAATGAGCAGTTCTTC.